The rows below give T cell receptor beta chains drawn from one sample of a study of blood T cell repertoires in COVID-19. Some clones are missing from TCRdb's copy, which holds only in-frame ones; the method was immunoSEQ multiplex PCR. Among roughly 80,000 clones listed, 80% to 95% were seen once. Sequenced: peripheral blood. These receptors were collected from a man aged 45-65 years with COVID-19, enrolled during active disease. The CDR3 runs from the conserved cysteine through the conserved F or W. Each record gives: V gene, J gene, D gene, clone size, CDR3 protein, CDR3 DNA. The D gene is left open where the match is weak. Expanded clones are given a class, and other clones once, few, many or no size at all.

V: TRBV19; J: TRBJ1-6; D: TRBD1; size: -; CDR3: CASSTGPNNSPLHF; DNA: TGTGCCAGTTCGACAGGGCCCAATAATTCACCCCTCCACTTT
V: TRBV7-8; J: TRBJ2-7; D: TRBD2; size: -; CDR3: CASSLRSSGSREQYF; DNA: TGTGCCAGCAGCTTAAGGTCTAGCGGGAGTAGGGAGCAGTACTTC
V: TRBV28; J: TRBJ1-2; D: TRBD1; size: -; CDR3: CASSTGTGWAYGYTF; DNA: TGTGCCAGCAGTACAGGGACAGGGTGGGCTTATGGCTACACCTTC
V: TRBV19; J: TRBJ2-6; D: TRBD1; size: -; CDR3: CASSKGQVGSGANVLTF; DNA: TGTGCCAGTAGCAAAGGACAGGTTGGCTCTGGGGCCAACGTCCTGACTTTC
V: TRBV5-1; J: TRBJ2-3; D: -; size: once; CDR3: CASSGLAGDTQYF; DNA: TGCGCCAGCAGTGGGCTAGCCGGAGATACGCAGTATTTT
V: TRBV6-2/TRBV6-3; J: TRBJ2-7; D: TRBD2; size: -; CDR3: CASSSGTSGRAWSYEQYF; DNA: TGTGCCAGCAGTTCCGGGACTAGCGGGAGGGCCTGGTCCTACGAGCAGTACTTC
V: TRBV30; J: TRBJ2-3; D: -; size: -; CDR3: CAWSVRWDTQYF; DNA: TGTGCCTGGAGTGTTCGGTGGGATACGCAGTATTTT
V: TRBV2; J: TRBJ2-6; D: TRBD1; size: once; CDR3: CASSYRGAGANVLTF; DNA: TGTGCCAGCAGTTACAGGGGTGCTGGGGCCAACGTCCTGACTTTC
V: TRBV19; J: TRBJ2-5; D: TRBD2; size: -; CDR3: CASSPTGEGEETQYF; DNA: TGTGCCAGTAGTCCAACGGGGGAGGGAGAAGAGACCCAGTACTTC
V: TRBV2; J: TRBJ2-6; D: TRBD1; size: -; CDR3: CVQGGGGANVLTF; DNA: TGTGTCCAAGGGGGCGGTGGGGCCAACGTCCTGACTTTC
V: TRBV5-1; J: TRBJ2-7; D: TRBD1; size: -; CDR3: CASSPDRGHYEQYF; DNA: TGCGCCAGCAGCCCTGACAGGGGACACTACGAGCAGTACTTC
V: TRBV5-5; J: TRBJ2-2; D: -; size: -; CDR3: CASTPGAVERTGELFF; DNA: TGTGCCAGCACCCCTGGAGCGGTCGAGAGGACCGGGGAGCTGTTTTTT
V: TRBV30; J: TRBJ1-1; D: TRBD1; size: -; CDR3: CAWGTGRTEAFF; DNA: TGTGCCTGGGGGACAGGGAGAACTGAAGCTTTCTTT
V: TRBV5-8; J: TRBJ2-2; D: -; size: once; CDR3: CASSFGTRMGTGELFF; DNA: TGTGCCAGCAGCTTCGGGACACGGATGGGCACCGGGGAGCTGTTTTTT
V: TRBV27; J: TRBJ2-7; D: -; size: -; CDR3: CASSTSYEQYF; DNA: TGTGCCAGCAGTACTTCCTACGAGCAGTACTTC
V: TRBV7-2; J: TRBJ2-1; D: TRBD2; size: -; CDR3: CASSLVGLGYYNEQFF; DNA: TGTGCCAGCAGCTTAGTGGGACTAGGCTACTACAATGAGCAGTTCTTC
V: TRBV5-1; J: TRBJ2-7; D: TRBD1; size: -; CDR3: CASSFADRGGEQYF; DNA: TGCGCCAGCAGCTTTGCGGACAGGGGAGGCGAGCAGTACTTC
V: TRBV6-6; J: TRBJ2-1; D: TRBD2; size: few; CDR3: CASKGLAGTNEQFF; DNA: TGTGCCAGCAAAGGACTAGCGGGAACGAATGAGCAGTTCTTC
V: TRBV4-1; J: TRBJ2-1; D: TRBD2; size: once; CDR3: CASSPGLARADEQFF; DNA: TGCGCCAGCAGCCCGGGACTAGCGAGGGCAGATGAGCAGTTCTTC
V: TRBV28; J: TRBJ2-3; D: -; size: -; CDR3: CASIPLGSGTDTQYF; DNA: TGTGCCAGCATCCCACTAGGGAGCGGCACAGATACGCAGTATTTT
V: TRBV4-1; J: TRBJ2-1; D: -; size: -; CDR3: CASSQDSAGRGNEQFF; DNA: TGCGCCAGCAGCCAAGATAGCGCGGGACGGGGGAATGAGCAGTTCTTC
V: TRBV11-2; J: TRBJ2-3; D: -; size: -; CDR3: CASSLGGTDTQYF; DNA: TGTGCCAGCAGCTTAGGAGGGACAGATACGCAGTATTTT
V: TRBV6-1; J: TRBJ1-2; D: -; size: -; CDR3: CASSENGVYGYTF; DNA: TGTGCCAGCAGTGAAAACGGGGTCTATGGCTACACCTTC
V: TRBV11-1; J: TRBJ2-1; D: -; size: -; CDR3: CASSFRGYNEQFF; DNA: TGTGCCAGCAGCTTTAGGGGGTACAATGAGCAGTTCTTC
V: TRBV9; J: TRBJ2-7; D: TRBD1; size: few; CDR3: CASSPGTVPYEQYF; DNA: TGTGCCAGCAGCCCAGGGACAGTCCCCTACGAGCAGTACTTC
V: TRBV2; J: TRBJ2-3; D: TRBD1; size: -; CDR3: CASSTGVADTQYF; DNA: TGTGCCAGCAGTACAGGGGTTGCAGATACGCAGTATTTT
V: TRBV27; J: TRBJ1-1; D: TRBD1; size: -; CDR3: CASSLLGGTDPNTEAFF; DNA: TGTGCCAGCAGTCTCCTAGGCGGGACAGACCCGAACACTGAAGCTTTCTTT
V: TRBV25-1; J: TRBJ1-6; D: TRBD1; size: -; CDR3: CASSGQGANSPLHF; DNA: TGTGCCAGCAGCGGTCAGGGGGCAAATTCACCCCTCCACTTT
V: TRBV9; J: TRBJ2-1; D: TRBD2; size: -; CDR3: CASSSGLQDNEQFF; DNA: TGTGCCAGCAGCTCGGGACTACAAGACAATGAGCAGTTCTTC
V: TRBV9; J: TRBJ1-3; D: -; size: -; CDR3: CASSVATGDSGNTIYF; DNA: TGTGCCAGCAGCGTAGCTACGGGGGACTCTGGAAACACCATATATTTT
V: TRBV15; J: TRBJ2-5; D: TRBD1; size: -; CDR3: CATSRDRVPRQGAGPQYF; DNA: TGTGCCACCAGCAGAGATAGAGTCCCCCGGCAGGGGGCCGGCCCCCAGTACTTC
V: TRBV21-1; J: TRBJ1-1; D: -; size: -; CDR3: CASSESSGQKNTEAFF; DNA: TGTGCCAGCAGCGAAAGTAGTGGGCAGAAGAACACTGAAGCTTTCTTT
V: TRBV7-8; J: TRBJ2-1; D: TRBD2; size: -; CDR3: CASSSLTGTSGVNEQFF; DNA: TGTGCCAGCAGCTCTCTGACCGGGACTAGCGGAGTCAATGAGCAGTTCTTC
V: TRBV9; J: TRBJ2-2; D: -; size: -; CDR3: CASSVYGQTHTGELFF; DNA: TGTGCCAGCAGCGTATATGGACAGACACACACCGGGGAGCTGTTTTTT
V: TRBV6-6; J: TRBJ2-5; D: TRBD2; size: -; CDR3: CASSYATSDQETQYF; DNA: TGTGCCAGCAGTTACGCTACTAGCGACCAAGAGACCCAGTACTTC